Each of the 27 T cell receptor beta chains below was sequenced from the same sample in a study of blood T cell repertoires in COVID-19. Profiled with immunoSEQ multiplex PCR; TCRdb holds only in-frame clones, not every one. The sample has roughly 160,000 clones; around 90% are singletons. The specimen was peripheral blood. The receptor source for this set is a man aged 55 to 69 with acute or convalescent COVID-19.

The chain's CDR3 is CSVEGGTSYGYTF. CDR3 nucleotide sequence: TGCAGCGTTGAAGGAGGCACCAGCTATGGCTACACCTTC. The chain employs TRBV29-1 and TRBJ1-2, with D hard to call. In germline, CDR1 is SQVTM, CDR2 ANQGSEA. The CDR3 spans 13 residues. Trimming took off 1 base at V and 4 bases at J, with 10 bases between the two ends.

The gene calls are TRBV7-3 and TRBJ1-2; unclear D gene. Germline-derived CDR1 and CDR2 are SGHTA and FQGTGA. V lost 5 bases to trimming and J lost 8 bases, with 9 bases between them. CDR3 length: 11 amino acids. The CDR3 protein is CASSPGEGYTF. In DNA, the CDR3 is TGTGCCAGCAGCCCCGGGGAAGGCTACACCTTC.

The rearrangement uses TRBV6-6 and TRBJ2-7; TRBD2 agrees at 12 bases. CDR1 is MNHNY, CDR2 SVGAGI, per germline (reference sequence). The CDR3 is 13 residues long. V was clipped by 9 bases and J by 6 bases; unmatched bases: 6. The CDR3 DNA reads as TGTGCCAGTCGACTAGCGGGAGCACCCGAGCAGTACTTC. Its protein product is CASRLAGAPEQYF.

The rearrangement links TRBV5-1 to TRBJ2-5; TRBD2 agrees at 12 bases. The ends lost 1 base at V and 4 bases at J; junction bases unmatched: 5. CDR3 length equals 16 residues. CDR1 is SGHRS and CDR2 is YFSETQ in the germline V gene. The CDR3 region is CASSLLASGGGETQYF. CDR3 nucleotides: TGCGCCAGCAGCTTGTTAGCTAGCGGGGGGGGAGAGACCCAGTACTTC.

CDR3 sequence: CASSLGARSNTEAFF. The CDR3 nucleotides read TGTGCCAGCAGCTTAGGCGCCAGGTCGAACACTGAAGCTTTCTTT. The gene calls are TRBV11-2 and TRBJ1-1, with D uncertain. Per germline, CDR1 SGHAT and CDR2 FQNNGV. This CDR3 region has 15 residues. The V end was cut by 1 base, the J end by 1 base, with 10 bases between. The whole variable domain, filled in from reference TRBV11-2 and TRBJ1-1, reads EAGVAQSPRYKIIEKRQSVAFWCNPISGHATLYWYQQILGQGPKLLIQFQNNGVVDDSQLPKDRFSAERLKGVDSTLKIQPAKLEDSAVYLCASSLGARSNTEAFFGQGTRLTVV.

The chain has TRBV11-2 and TRBJ2-7, with D perhaps TRBD1 (5 bases). The CDR3 runs 13 residues. Germline-derived CDR1 and CDR2 are SGHAT and FQNNGV. Trimming shortened V by 5 bases and J by 2 bases, and 10 bases separated the two germline ends. As DNA, the CDR3 is TGTGCCAGCAGCCCCAGACAGACCTACGAGCAGTACGTC. Amino acids: CASSPRQTYEQYV.

Only a few counts were recorded for this clone. This chain joins TRBV2 and TRBJ1-2, with unresolved D. The germline V and J ends were trimmed by 7 bases and 8 bases, with 14 bases remaining between them. The CDR3 spans 12 residues. Germline V gene data show CDR1 as SNHLY and CDR2 as FYNNEI. CDR3 loop: CASKSVHGGYTF. For the CDR3, the DNA is TGTGCCAGCAAATCGGTCCACGGGGGCTACACCTTC.

The J gene is TRBJ2-7, the V gene TRBV11-2; 7 nucleotides line up with TRBD1. CDR1 is SGHAT, CDR2 FQNNGV, per germline. The CDR3 is made up of 14 amino acids. The trim removed 3 bases at V and 1 base at J, leaving 3 bases unmatched. CDR3 residues: CASSLDRLSYEQYF. CDR3 DNA: TGTGCCAGCAGCTTGGACAGGCTGTCCTACGAGCAGTACTTC.

The sample holds a few counts of this clone. The V gene is TRBV30, the J gene TRBJ1-1, with a tentative D call TRBD1 (5 bases). The CDR3 contains 15 residues. The germline V gene has CDR1 GTSNPN and CDR2 SVGIG (reference sequence). V lost 2 bases and J lost 1, with 14 bases in between. CDR3 nucleotides: TGTGCCTGGAGTTTACAGGAGAGAGGGAACACTGAAGCTTTCTTT. Translating it yields CAWSLQERGNTEAFF.

The chain's CDR3 is CASSLKGANTGELFF. CDR3 coding DNA: TGTGCCAGCAGCTTGAAGGGGGCGAACACCGGGGAGCTGTTTTTT. V usage is TRBV5-4 and J usage is TRBJ2-2; D might be TRBD1 (6 bases). Per the germline V gene, CDR1 is SGHNT and CDR2 is YYREEE (reference sequence). V was pared by 1 base and J by 0 bases, with 7 bases between. The CDR3 totals 15 residues.

Concerning this clone: The sample contains more than one DNA sequence encoding this CDR3. The rearrangement links TRBV7-3 to TRBJ2-3; 9 bases are shared with TRBD2. This CDR3 comprises 14 residues. V was clipped by 6 bases and J by 1 base; unmatched bases: 2. Germline V lookup: CDR1 SGHTA, CDR2 FQGTGA. This CDR3 reads CASSPSGGTDTQYF. The CDR3 bases are TGTGCCAGCAGTCCTAGCGGGGGCACAGATACGCAGTATTTT.

CDR3 sequence (DNA): TGTGCCAGCTCAAGGTCGGACAGTGCCTATGGCTACACCTTC. The encoded protein is CASSRSDSAYGYTF. The chain combines TRBV18 with TRBJ1-2, with D perhaps matching TRBD1 (6 bases). Germline-derived CDR1 and CDR2 are KGHSH and LQKENI. Trimming left V 5 bases short and J 4 bases short, with 14 bases between. The CDR3 length is 14 residues.

This clone has just one count. The V gene is TRBV27, the J gene TRBJ1-4; a weak D match, TRBD1 (6 bases). V lost 6 bases and J 0 bases, leaving 14 bases between the germline ends. Germline V gene lookup returns CDR1 MNHEY and CDR2 SMNVEV (reference sequence). There are 16 residues in the CDR3. The CDR3 reads CASSYRAGATNEKLFF. CDR3 bases: TGTGCCAGCAGCTACAGGGCTGGAGCAACTAATGAAAAACTGTTTTTT.

J is TRBJ2-5 and V is TRBV27; TRBD1 matches at 7 bases. Trimming cost V 5 bases and J 1 base; bases outside gene matches: 10. The germline V gene encodes CDR1 MNHEY and CDR2 SMNVEV (reference sequence). The CDR3 has 16 residues. CDR3 protein: CASSPSWGQIQETQYF. CDR3 DNA sequence: TGTGCCAGCAGTCCGTCCTGGGGACAGATCCAAGAGACCCAGTACTTC.

V usage is TRBV7-3 and J usage is TRBJ1-3; D gene uncertain. With 1 base removed from V and 0 bases from J, the gap between germline ends came to 7 bases. CDR1 is SGHTA and CDR2 is FQGTGA in the germline V gene. The CDR3 extends over 15 amino acids. In nucleotides, the CDR3 is TGTGCCAGCAGCTTAAGCGCGAGCTCTGGAAACACCATATATTTT. It specifies CASSLSASSGNTIYF.

The J gene is TRBJ1-2, the V gene TRBV6-5, with TRBD1 matching over 10 bases. Unmatched junction bases numbered 0, after V lost 6 bases and J lost 2 bases. The germline gives CDR1 MNHEY, CDR2 SVGAGI. The CDR3 length is 13 residues. In DNA, the CDR3 is TGTGCCAGCAGGACAGGGGGCAACTATGGCTACACCTTC. Translated: CASRTGGNYGYTF.

This clone was observed once. Other DNA sequences in the sample encode the same CDR3. The genes are TRBV5-1 and TRBJ1-3; D unresolved. Germline V gene sequence: CDR1 SGHRS, CDR2 YFSETQ. This CDR3 comprises 13 residues. The germline V and J ends were trimmed by 0 bases and 4 bases, with 5 bases remaining between them. CDR3 nucleotide sequence: TGCGCCAGCAGCTTGGGCCAGGGAAACACCATATATTTT. Its protein is CASSLGQGNTIYF. The full variable domain, its missing parts supplied by reference TRBV5-1 and TRBJ1-3, is KAGVTQTPRYLIKTRGQQVTLSCSPISGHRSVSWYQQTPGQGLQFLFEYFSETQRNKGNFPGRFSGRQFSNSRSEMNVSTLELGDSALYLCASSLGQGNTIYFGEGSWLTVV.

The gene calls are TRBV5-6 and TRBJ2-2; 8 bases are shared with TRBD1. This CDR3 has 16 residues. V lost 4 bases, J lost 5 bases, and 10 bases stayed unmatched. Germline V gives CDR1 SGHDT, CDR2 YYEEEE. CDR3 sequence reads: CASSRGTGRFTGELFF. CDR3 DNA sequence: TGTGCCAGCAGCCGAGGGACAGGACGGTTTACCGGGGAGCTGTTTTTT. The whole variable domain, remainder taken from reference TRBV5-6 and TRBJ2-2, is DAGVTQSPTHLIKTRGQQVTLRCSPKSGHDTVSWYQQALGQGPQFIFQYYEEEERQRGNFPDRFSGHQFPNYSSELNVNALLLGDSALYLCASSRGTGRFTGELFFGEGSRLTVL.

The chain links TRBV19 to TRBJ1-5, with D tentatively TRBD1 (5 bases). V lost 0 bases to trimming and J lost 1 base, with 13 bases between them. This CDR3 is built from 17 residues. CDR1 is LNHDA, CDR2 SQIVND, per germline (reference sequence). CDR3 sequence reads: CASSIEGRGRSNQPQHF. In DNA, the CDR3 is TGTGCCAGTAGTATAGAAGGACGGGGGAGGAGCAATCAGCCCCAGCATTTT.

The genes are TRBV5-4 and TRBJ2-1; TRBD2 is a possible D gene (6 bases). The CDR3 runs 15 residues. V lost 0 bases, J lost 2 bases, and 9 bases lay in between. Looked up from germline, CDR1 is SGHNT and CDR2 is YYREEE (reference sequence). CDR3 loop: CASSLVAETYNEQFF. DNA of the CDR3: TGTGCCAGCAGCTTGGTAGCGGAAACCTACAATGAGCAGTTCTTC.

This clone came up once. The chain couples TRBV7-3 to TRBJ2-1; D is possibly TRBD2 (6 bases). V was clipped by 5 bases and J by 0 bases, with 11 bases between them. CDR3 length equals 15 residues. The germline CDR1 and CDR2 sequences are SGHTA and FQGTGA. The CDR3 reads CASSAGPHSYNEQFF. The CDR3 DNA follows: TGTGCCAGCAGCGCGGGACCGCACTCCTACAATGAGCAGTTCTTC.

The rearrangement joins TRBV7-2 to TRBJ1-6; D is ambiguous. The germline gives CDR1 SGHTA, CDR2 FQGNSA. There are 14 residues in the CDR3. V lost 3 bases and J 4 bases, leaving 7 bases between the germline ends. This chain's CDR3 is CASSFPVYNSPLHF. Here the CDR3 DNA reads TGTGCCAGCAGCTTTCCAGTGTATAATTCACCCCTCCACTTT.

V usage is TRBV12-5 and J usage is TRBJ2-5, with a tentative D call TRBD2 (5 bases). From germline, CDR1 is LGHNT and CDR2 FRNRAP. CDR3 length equals 13 residues. V was pared by 5 bases and J by 1 base, with 8 bases between. For the CDR3, the DNA is TGTGCTAGTGGTCGCCGGGGCCAAGAGACCCAGTACTTC. It is translated as CASGRRGQETQYF.

The chain is built from TRBV3-1 (or the pseudogene TRBV3-2) and TRBJ1-5, with TRBD1 as a possible D gene (5 bases). The germline V and J ends were trimmed by 4 bases and 6 bases, with 16 bases remaining between them. The CDR3 is made up of 15 amino acids. Germline CDR1 LGHDT, CDR2 YNNKEL (reference sequence). CDR3 sequence: CASSRALGLGQPQHF. In DNA, the CDR3 is TGTGCCAGCAGCCGAGCCCTGGGGCTTGGTCAGCCCCAGCATTTT.

The chain combines TRBV6-5 with TRBJ1-2; perhaps TRBD1 as D (5 bases). CDR3 length equals 15 residues. CDR1 is MNHEY and CDR2 is SVGAGI in the germline V gene. V lost 2 bases to trimming and J lost 4 bases, with 14 bases between them. CDR3 loop: CASSYGMQGGYGYTF. CDR3 nucleotide sequence: TGTGCCAGCAGTTACGGTATGCAGGGAGGCTATGGCTACACCTTC.

The genes are TRBV18 and TRBJ2-2; 9 bases line up with TRBD1. This CDR3 contains 16 residues. With V trimmed by 1 base and J by 3 bases, 3 bases remained unmatched. Germline V CDR1 and CDR2: KGHSH, LQKENI. The DNA of the CDR3 is TGTGCCAGCTCACCACGGGGACAGGGTTACACCGGGGAGCTGTTTTTT. This sequence encodes CASSPRGQGYTGELFF.

The V and J genes are TRBV5-6 and TRBJ1-6; 9 nucleotides line up with TRBD1. Unmatched junction bases numbered 4, after V lost 4 bases and J lost 5 bases. Germline CDR1 is SGHDT and CDR2 is YYEEEE. The CDR3 is 15 residues long. DNA for the CDR3: TGTGCCAGCAGCCCCGGGACAGGGAATAATTCACCCCTCCACTTT. Encoded protein: CASSPGTGNNSPLHF.